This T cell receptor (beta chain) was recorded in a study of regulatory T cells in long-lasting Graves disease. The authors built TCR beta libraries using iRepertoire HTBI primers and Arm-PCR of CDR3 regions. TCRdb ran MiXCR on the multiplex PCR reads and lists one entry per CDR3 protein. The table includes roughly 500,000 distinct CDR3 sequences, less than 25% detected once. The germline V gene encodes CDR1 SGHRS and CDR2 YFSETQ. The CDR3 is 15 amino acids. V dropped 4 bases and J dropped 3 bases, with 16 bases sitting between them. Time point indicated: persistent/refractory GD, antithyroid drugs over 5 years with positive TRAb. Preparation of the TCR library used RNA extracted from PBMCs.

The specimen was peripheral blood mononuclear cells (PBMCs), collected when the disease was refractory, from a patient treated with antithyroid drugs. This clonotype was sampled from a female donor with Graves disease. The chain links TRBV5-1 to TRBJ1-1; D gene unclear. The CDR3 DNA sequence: TGCGCCAGCAGCATCGGGCTTCAGAAGGACACTGAAGCTTTCTTT. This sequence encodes CASSIGLQKDTEAFF. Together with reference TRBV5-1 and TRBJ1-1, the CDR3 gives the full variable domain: KAGVTQTPRYLIKTRGQQVTLSCSPISGHRSVSWYQQTPGQGLQFLFEYFSETQRNKGNFPGRFSGRQFSNSRSEMNVSTLELGDSALYLCASSIGLQKDTEAFFGQGTRLTVV.